Here is one T cell receptor beta chain with its context. Self-reported history from a screening survey and questionnaire set each donor's cohort. The data are from a study of blood T cell repertoires in COVID-19. Study-level background: Some COVID-19 samples were acute and others convalescent; all came from the United States, Italy and Spain. T cells, B-cell-depleted T cells, or PBMCs provided the cDNA or gDNA that served as material.

In the authors' workflow: Amplification with reference gene primers provided the estimates of nucleated cell counts. Produced via immunoSEQ multiplex PCR; TCRdb's table is partial and in-frame only. V and J calls plus clone size are reproduced from that table; the DNA served to infer D and trimming. Of approximately 140,000 clones listed, about 81% are singletons. The receptor was derived from a man aged 40-55 years with acute COVID-19. The source material was PBMCs or T cells enriched from blood (not recorded which).

The CDR3 coding sequence is TGTGCTAGTGGTTTGGTACAGGGCGAACTAGCCAAAAACATTCAGTACTTC. Protein sequence: CASGLVQGELAKNIQYF. The chain links TRBV12-5 to TRBJ2-4; TRBD1 is a possible D gene (6 bases). V was pared by 0 bases and J by 0 bases, with 12 bases between. Germline CDR1 reads LGHNT; CDR2 reads FRNRAP. This CDR3 is built from 17 residues. The whole variable domain, filled in from reference TRBV12-5 and TRBJ2-4, reads DARVTQTPRHKVTEMGQEVTMRCQPILGHNTVFWYRQTMMQGLELLAYFRNRAPLDDSGMPKDRFSAEMPDATLATLKIQPSEPRDSAVYFCASGLVQGELAKNIQYFGAGTRLSVL.